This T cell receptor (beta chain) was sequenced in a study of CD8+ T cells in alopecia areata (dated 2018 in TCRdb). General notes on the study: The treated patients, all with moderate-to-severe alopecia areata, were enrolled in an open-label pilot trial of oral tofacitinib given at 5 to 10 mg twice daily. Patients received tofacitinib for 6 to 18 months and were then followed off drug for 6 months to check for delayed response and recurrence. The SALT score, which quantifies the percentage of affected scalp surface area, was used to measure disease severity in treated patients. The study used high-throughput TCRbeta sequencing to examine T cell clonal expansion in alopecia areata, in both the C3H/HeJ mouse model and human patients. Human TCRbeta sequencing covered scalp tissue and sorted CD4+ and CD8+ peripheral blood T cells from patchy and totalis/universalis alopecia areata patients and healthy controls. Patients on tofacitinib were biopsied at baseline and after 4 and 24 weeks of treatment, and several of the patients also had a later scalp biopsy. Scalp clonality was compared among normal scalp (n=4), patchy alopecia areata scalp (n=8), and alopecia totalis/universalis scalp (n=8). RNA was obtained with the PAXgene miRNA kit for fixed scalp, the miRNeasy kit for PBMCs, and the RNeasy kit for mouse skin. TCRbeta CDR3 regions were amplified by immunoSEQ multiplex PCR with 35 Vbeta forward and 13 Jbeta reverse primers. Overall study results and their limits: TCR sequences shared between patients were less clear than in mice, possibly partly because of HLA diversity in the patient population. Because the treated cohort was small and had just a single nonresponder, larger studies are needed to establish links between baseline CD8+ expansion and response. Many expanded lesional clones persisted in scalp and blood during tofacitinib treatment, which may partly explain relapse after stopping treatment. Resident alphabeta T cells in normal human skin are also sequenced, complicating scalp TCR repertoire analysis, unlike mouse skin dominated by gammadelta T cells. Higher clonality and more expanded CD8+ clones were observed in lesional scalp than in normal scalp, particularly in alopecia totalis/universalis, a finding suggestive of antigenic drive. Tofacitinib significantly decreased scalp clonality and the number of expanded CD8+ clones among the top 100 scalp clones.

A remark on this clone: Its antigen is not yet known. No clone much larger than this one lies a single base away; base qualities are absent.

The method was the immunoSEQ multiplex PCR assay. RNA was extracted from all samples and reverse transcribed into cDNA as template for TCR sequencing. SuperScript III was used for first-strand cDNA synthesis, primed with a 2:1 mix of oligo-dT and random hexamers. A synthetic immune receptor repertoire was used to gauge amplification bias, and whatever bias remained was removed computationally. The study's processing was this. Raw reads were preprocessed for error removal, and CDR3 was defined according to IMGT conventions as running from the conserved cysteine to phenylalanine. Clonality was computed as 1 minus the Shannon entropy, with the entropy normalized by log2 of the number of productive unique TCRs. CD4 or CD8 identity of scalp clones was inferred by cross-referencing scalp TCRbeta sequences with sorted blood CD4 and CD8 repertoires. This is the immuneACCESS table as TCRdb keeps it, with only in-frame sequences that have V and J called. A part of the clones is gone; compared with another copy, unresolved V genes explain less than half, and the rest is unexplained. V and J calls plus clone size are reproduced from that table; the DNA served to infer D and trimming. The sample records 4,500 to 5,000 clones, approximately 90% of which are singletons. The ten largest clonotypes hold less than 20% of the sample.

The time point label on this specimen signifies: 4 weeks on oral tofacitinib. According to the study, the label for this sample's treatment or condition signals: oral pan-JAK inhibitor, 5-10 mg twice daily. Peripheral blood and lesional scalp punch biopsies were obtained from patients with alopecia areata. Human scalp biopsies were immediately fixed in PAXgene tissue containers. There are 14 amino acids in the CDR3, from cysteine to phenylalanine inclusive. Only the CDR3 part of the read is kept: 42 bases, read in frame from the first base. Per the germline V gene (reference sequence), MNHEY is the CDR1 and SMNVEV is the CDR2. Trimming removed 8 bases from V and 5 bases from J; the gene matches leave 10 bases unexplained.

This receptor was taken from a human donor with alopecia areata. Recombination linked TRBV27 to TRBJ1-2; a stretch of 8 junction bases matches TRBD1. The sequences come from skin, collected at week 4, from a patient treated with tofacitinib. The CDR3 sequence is CASGRGQGGYGYTF. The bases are TGTGCCAGCGGGCGAGGACAGGGCGGATATGGCTACACCTTC.